This TCR beta chain originates from a study of blood T cells in healthy people across ages (dated by TCRdb to the mid-2010s). Study-wide context: In model experiments, roughly one uniquely barcoded TCR beta cDNA molecule per two T cells was captured by template switching. Four age groups were formed from the donors: young (average 16 years), middle-aged (more than 35), aged (62) and long-lived (less than 85). For two donors (one aged 18 to 30 and one aged 80 or older), the study analyzed two additional independent replicas of 1 million unique cDNA reads from the same blood draw. To avoid experimental bias, donors of different ages were spread randomly across the sequencing lanes. To track age-related changes in TCR beta repertoire diversity, the study relied on deep sequencing normalized with unique cDNA molecular identifiers. The full study reports these points: Bulk unsorted PBMC profiling prevented conclusive comparison of naive and antigen-experienced compartments. The CMV infection status of donors was not known, potentially confounding age-related changes in expanded clonotypes. A strong correlation was found between observed TCR beta diversity and the percentage of naive T cells measured by flow cytometry. Estimates of total diversity based on one million sequenced T cells were considered lower bounds and underestimates. Compared with the aged group, the long-lived group had more naive CD4+ T cells, fewer expanded clones and increased TCR diversity, suggesting age selection. Observed TCR beta diversity per million T cells fell roughly linearly with age, and a significant reduction was already apparent by age around 40.

Inclusive of the bounding cysteine and phenylalanine, the CDR3 is 12 residues long. This entry keeps only the CDR3 DNA: 36 bases, framed from base 1. The germline V gene encodes CDR1 SGHTA and CDR2 FQGNSA. Cut back by 9 bases and 7 bases, the V and J ends lie 13 bases apart. This clonotype appeared a few times. Its cognate antigen has yet to be identified. The sample holds no much larger clone one base away, and base qualities are not on file. Donors were a few dozen systemically healthy Caucasian individuals from Russia aged roughly 6 to 95 years. Each donor gave about 9.2 milliliters of peripheral blood, drawn into EDTA-treated Vacutainer tubes. Ficoll-Paque density-gradient centrifugation was used to isolate PBMCs, with at least 6.5 million per sample. Total RNA, at least 6 micrograms per sample, was extracted from PBMCs with Trizol reagent. The percentages of naive CD45RAhigh/CD27high T cells were determined by flow cytometry on a PBMC aliquot from every donor.

The library came from 5' RACE. Sequencing was carried out with an Illumina HiSeq 2500. The second PCR ran for roughly 7 to 11 cycles and used a J-beta primer mix along with a sample-barcoded 5' primer. Each TCR beta cDNA molecule received a unique molecular identifier from a template-switch 5' adaptor carrying 12 random nucleotides. Each sample yielded at least 3 million CDR3-containing paired-end reads. First-strand cDNA was synthesized from all RNA with the Mint cDNA synthesis kit, primed by a TRBC-specific oligonucleotide. After uracil-DNA glycosylase treatment, a first 18-cycle PCR used universal primers M1SS and BC2_uni_R on all cDNA. As for the original processing: For normalization, 1 million high-quality reads, each with a distinct molecular identifier, were randomly selected from each sample. Instead of being binned into consensus sequences, reads with shared molecular identifiers were discarded. MiTCR, with a Q25 quality threshold and the strictest error-elimination algorithm, was used for CDR3 identification, clonotype clustering and error correction. A nonparametric unseen species model with Euler transformation was used to estimate lower-bound total TCR beta diversity. In TCRdb, the public reads were trimmed at Q25 with fastp and aligned with MiXCR, with productive beta chains retained. Every CDR3 protein is listed once, alongside the most common genes and DNA of its rows. The V and J calls and clone size come from TCRdb's table, not from the authors' own analysis. Recorded for this sample are about 570,000 distinct CDR3 sequences; approximately 30% of them occurred a single time. Together, the top ten hold about 18% of the sample.

Source material: blood. This receptor was identified in a woman in her 70s in good health. The chain is made from TRBV7-2 and TRBJ1-3; the D gene is not confidently resolved. The sequenced DNA is TGTGCCAGTTCTACCCCCTCTAACACCATATATTTT. Its protein product is CASSTPSNTIYF.